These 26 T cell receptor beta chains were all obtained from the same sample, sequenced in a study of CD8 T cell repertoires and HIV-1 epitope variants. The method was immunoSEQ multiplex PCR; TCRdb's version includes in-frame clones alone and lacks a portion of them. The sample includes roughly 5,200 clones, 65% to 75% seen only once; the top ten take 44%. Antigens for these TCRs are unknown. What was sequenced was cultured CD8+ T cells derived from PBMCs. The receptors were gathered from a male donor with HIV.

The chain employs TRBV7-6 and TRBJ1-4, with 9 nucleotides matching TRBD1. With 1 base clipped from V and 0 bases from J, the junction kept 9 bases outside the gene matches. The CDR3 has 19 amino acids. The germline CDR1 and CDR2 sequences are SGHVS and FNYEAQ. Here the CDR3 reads CASSLDPQGAVATNEKLFF. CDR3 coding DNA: TGTGCCAGCAGCTTAGATCCACAGGGGGCGGTTGCAACTAATGAAAAACTGTTTTTT.

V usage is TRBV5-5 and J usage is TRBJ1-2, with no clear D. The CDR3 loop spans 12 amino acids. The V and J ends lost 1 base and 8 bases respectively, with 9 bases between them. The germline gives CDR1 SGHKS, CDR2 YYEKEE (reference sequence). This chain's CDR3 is CASSLRAGGYTF. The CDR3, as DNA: TGTGCCAGCAGCTTGCGGGCGGGGGGCTACACCTTC.

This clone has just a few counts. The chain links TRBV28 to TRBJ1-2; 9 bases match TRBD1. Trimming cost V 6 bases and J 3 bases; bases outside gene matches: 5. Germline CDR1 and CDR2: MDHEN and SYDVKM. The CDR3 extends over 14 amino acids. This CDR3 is CASSRQGDYYGYTF. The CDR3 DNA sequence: TGTGCCAGCAGCCGACAGGGGGACTACTATGGCTACACCTTC.

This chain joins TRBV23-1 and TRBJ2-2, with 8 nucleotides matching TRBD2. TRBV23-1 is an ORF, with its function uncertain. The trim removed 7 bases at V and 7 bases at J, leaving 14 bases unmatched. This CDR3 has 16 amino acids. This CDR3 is CASNPGLAGKNGELFF. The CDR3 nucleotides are TGCGCCAGCAACCCTGGACTAGCTGGAAAAAACGGGGAGCTGTTTTTT.

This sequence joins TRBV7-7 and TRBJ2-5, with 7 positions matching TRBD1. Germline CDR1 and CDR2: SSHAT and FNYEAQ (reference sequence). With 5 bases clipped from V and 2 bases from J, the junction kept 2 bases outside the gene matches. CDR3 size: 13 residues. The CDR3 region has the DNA TGTGCCAGCAGCCGACAGGGTCAAGAGACCCAGTACTTC. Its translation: CASSRQGQETQYF.

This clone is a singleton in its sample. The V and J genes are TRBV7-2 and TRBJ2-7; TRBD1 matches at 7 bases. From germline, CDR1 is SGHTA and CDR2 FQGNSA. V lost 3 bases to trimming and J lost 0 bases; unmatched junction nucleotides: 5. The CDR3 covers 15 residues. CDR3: CASSLGDSDSYEQYF. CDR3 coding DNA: TGTGCCAGCAGCTTGGGGGACAGTGACTCCTACGAGCAGTACTTC.

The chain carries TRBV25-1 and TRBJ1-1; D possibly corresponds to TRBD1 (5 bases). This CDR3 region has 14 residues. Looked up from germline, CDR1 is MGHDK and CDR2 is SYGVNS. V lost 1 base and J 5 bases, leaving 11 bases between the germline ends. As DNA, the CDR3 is TGTGCCAGCAGTGAATCCGGGGGAGGAACTGAAGCTTTCTTT. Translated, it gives CASSESGGGTEAFF.

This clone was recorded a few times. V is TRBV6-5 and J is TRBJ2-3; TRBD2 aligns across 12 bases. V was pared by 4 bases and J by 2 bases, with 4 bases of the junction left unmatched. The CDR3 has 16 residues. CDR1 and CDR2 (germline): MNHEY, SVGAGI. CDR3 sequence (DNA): TGTGCCAGCAGTTCCTGGACTAGCGGGGACACAGATACGCAGTATTTT. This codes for CASSSWTSGDTDTQYF.

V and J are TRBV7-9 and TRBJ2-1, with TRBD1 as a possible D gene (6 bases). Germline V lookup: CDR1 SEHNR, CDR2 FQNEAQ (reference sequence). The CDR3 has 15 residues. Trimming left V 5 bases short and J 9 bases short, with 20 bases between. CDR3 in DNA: TGTGCCAGCAGCCGCTCCCAAGTGGGGGCCCTTGAGCAGTTCTTC. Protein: CASSRSQVGALEQFF. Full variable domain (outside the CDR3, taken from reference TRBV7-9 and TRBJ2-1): DTGVSQNPRHKITKRGQNVTFRCDPISEHNRLYWYRQTLGQGPEFLTYFQNEAQLEKSRLLSDRFSAERPKGSFSTLEIQRTEQGDSAMYLCASSRSQVGALEQFFGPGTRLTVL.

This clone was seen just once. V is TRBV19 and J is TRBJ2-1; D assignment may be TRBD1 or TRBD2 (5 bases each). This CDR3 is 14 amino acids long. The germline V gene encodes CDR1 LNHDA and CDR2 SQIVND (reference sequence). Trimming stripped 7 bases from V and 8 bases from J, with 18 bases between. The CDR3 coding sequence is TGTGCCAGTACCGTTTGGGGGTCCCTGGATGAGCAGTTCTTC. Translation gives CASTVWGSLDEQFF.

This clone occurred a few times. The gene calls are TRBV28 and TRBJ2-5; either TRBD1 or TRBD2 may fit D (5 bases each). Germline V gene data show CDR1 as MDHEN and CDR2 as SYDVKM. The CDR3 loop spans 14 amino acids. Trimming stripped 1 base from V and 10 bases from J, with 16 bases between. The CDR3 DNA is TGTGCCAGCAGTTTATCCGGGGCCTCATGGGGCCAGTACTTC. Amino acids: CASSLSGASWGQYF.

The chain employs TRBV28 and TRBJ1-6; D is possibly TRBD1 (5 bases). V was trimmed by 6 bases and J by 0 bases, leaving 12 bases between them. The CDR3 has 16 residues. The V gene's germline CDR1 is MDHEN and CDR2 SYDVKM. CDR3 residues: CASRDLRGSYNSPLHF. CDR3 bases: TGTGCCAGCAGGGACCTAAGGGGCTCCTATAATTCACCCCTCCACTTT. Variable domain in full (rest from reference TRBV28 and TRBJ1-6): DVKVTQSSRYLVKRTGEKVFLECVQDMDHENMFWYRQDPGLGLRLIYFSYDVKMKEKGDIPEGYSVSREKKERFSLILESASTNQTSMYLCASRDLRGSYNSPLHFGNGTRLTVT.

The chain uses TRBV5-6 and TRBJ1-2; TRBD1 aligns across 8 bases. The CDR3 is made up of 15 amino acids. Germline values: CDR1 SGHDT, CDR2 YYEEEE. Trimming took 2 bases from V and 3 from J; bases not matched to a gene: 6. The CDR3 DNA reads TGTGCCAGCAGCTTAGGACAGGGTGAATACTATGGCTACACCTTC. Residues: CASSLGQGEYYGYTF.

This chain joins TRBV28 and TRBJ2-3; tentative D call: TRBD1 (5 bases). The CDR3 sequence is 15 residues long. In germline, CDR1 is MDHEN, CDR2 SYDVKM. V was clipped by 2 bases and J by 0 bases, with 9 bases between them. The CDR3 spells CASSLMSGSTDTQYF. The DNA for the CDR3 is TGTGCCAGCAGTTTAATGTCAGGGAGCACAGATACGCAGTATTTT.

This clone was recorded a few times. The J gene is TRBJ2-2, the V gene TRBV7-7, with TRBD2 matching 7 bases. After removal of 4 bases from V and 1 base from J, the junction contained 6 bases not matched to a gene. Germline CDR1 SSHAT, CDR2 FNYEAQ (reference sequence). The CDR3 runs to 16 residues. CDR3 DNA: TGTGCCAGCAGCTCTTTTCCGGGGGGGAACACCGGGGAGCTGTTTTTT. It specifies CASSSFPGGNTGELFF. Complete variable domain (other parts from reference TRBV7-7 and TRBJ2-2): GAGVSQSPRYKVTKRGQDVTLRCDPISSHATLYWYQQALGQGPEFLTYFNYEAQPDKSGLPSDRFSAERPEGSISTLTIQRTEQRDSAMYRCASSSFPGGNTGELFFGEGSRLTVL.

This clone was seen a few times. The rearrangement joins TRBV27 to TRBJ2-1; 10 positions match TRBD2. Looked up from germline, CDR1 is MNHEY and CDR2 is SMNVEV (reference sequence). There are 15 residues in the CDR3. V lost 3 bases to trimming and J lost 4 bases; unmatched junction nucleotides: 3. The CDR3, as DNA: TGTGCCAGCAGTTTTACTAGCGGGATATACAATGAGCAGTTCTTC. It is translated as CASSFTSGIYNEQFF.

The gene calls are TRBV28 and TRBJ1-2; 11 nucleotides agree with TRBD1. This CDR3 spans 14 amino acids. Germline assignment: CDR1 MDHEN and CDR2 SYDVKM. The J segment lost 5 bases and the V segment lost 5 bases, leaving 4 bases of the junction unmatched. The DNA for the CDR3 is TGTGCCAGCAGTCCAGGACAGGGGGCGTATGGCTACACCTTC. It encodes CASSPGQGAYGYTF.

The CDR3 DNA follows: TGTGCCAGCTCACCAGGACTTTCCCAAGAGACCCAGTACTTC. Its protein is CASSPGLSQETQYF. The V and J genes are TRBV18 and TRBJ2-5; weak D call: TRBD2 (5 bases). CDR1 is KGHSH and CDR2 is LQKENI in the germline V gene. The CDR3 extends over 14 amino acids. V dropped 2 bases and J dropped 1 base, with 8 bases sitting between them.

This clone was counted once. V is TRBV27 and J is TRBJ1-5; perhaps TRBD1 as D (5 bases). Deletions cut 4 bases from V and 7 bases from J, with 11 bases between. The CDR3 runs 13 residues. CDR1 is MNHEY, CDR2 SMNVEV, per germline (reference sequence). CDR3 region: CASSYTGGQPQHF. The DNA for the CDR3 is TGTGCCAGCAGTTATACAGGAGGACAGCCCCAGCATTTT.

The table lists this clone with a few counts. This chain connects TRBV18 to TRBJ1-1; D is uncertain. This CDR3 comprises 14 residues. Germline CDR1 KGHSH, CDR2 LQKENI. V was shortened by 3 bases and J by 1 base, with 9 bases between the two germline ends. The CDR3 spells CASSPSLQNTEAFF. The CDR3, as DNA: TGTGCCAGCTCACCTAGTCTTCAGAACACTGAAGCTTTCTTT.

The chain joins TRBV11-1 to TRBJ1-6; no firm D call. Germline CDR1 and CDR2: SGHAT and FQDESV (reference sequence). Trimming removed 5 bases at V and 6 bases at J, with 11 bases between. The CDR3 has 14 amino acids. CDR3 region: CASSENRINSPLHF. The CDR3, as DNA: TGTGCCAGCAGCGAAAATCGGATTAATTCACCCCTCCACTTT. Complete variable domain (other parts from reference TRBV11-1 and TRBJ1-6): EAEVAQSPRYKITEKSQAVAFWCDPISGHATLYWYRQILGQGPELLVQFQDESVVDDSQLPKDRFSAERLKGVDSTLKIQPAELGDSAMYLCASSENRINSPLHFGNGTRLTVT.

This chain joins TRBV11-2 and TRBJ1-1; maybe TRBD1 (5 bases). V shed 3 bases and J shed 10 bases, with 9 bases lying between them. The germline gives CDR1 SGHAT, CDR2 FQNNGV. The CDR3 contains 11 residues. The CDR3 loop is CASSLPGTAFF. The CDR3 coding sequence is TGTGCCAGCAGCTTGCCGGGGACAGCTTTCTTT.

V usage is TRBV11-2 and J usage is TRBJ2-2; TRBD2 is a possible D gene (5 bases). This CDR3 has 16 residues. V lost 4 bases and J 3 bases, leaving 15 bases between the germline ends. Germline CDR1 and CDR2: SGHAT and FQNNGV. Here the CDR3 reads CASSSWTEEDTGELFF. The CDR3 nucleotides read TGTGCCAGCAGCTCGTGGACCGAGGAGGACACCGGGGAGCTGTTTTTT. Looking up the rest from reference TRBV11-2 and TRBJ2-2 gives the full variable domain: EAGVAQSPRYKIIEKRQSVAFWCNPISGHATLYWYQQILGQGPKLLIQFQNNGVVDDSQLPKDRFSAERLKGVDSTLKIQPAKLEDSAVYLCASSSWTEEDTGELFFGEGSRLTVL.

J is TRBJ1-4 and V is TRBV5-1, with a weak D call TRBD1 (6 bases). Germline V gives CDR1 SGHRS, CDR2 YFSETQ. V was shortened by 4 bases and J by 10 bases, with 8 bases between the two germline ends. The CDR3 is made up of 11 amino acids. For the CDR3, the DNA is TGCGCCAGCAGCCAAGGGGGAAAACTGTTTTTT. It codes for CASSQGGKLFF.

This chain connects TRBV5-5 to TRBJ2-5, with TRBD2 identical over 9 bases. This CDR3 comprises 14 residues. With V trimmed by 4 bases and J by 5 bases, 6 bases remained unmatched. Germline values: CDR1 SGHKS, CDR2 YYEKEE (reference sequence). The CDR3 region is CASSPRAGGETQYF. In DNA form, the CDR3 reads TGTGCCAGCAGCCCCCGGGCGGGAGGGGAGACCCAGTACTTC.

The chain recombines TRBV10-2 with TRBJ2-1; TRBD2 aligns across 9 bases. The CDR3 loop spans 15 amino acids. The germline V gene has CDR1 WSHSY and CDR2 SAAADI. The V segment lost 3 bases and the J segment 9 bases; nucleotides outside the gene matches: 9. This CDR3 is CASSDSSGGQGEQFF. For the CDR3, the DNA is TGCGCCAGCAGTGATTCGAGCGGGGGGCAAGGTGAGCAGTTCTTC.